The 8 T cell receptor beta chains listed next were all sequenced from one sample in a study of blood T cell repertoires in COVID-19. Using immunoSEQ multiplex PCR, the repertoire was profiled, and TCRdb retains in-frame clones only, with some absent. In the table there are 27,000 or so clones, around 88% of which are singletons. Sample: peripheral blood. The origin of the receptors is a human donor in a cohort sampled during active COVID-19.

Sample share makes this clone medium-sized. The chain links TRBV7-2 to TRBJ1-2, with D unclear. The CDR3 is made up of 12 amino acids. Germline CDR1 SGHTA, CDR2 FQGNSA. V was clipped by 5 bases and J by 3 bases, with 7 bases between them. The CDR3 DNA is TGTGCCAGCAGCAAAGAGGACTATGGCTACACCTTC. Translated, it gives CASSKEDYGYTF.

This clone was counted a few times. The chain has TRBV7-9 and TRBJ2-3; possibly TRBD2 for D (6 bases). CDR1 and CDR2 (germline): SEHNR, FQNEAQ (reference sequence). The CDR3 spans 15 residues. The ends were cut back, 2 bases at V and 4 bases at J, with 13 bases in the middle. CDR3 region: CASSLRRRDPDTQYF. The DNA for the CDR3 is TGTGCCAGCAGCTTAAGGCGGCGGGACCCAGATACGCAGTATTTT.

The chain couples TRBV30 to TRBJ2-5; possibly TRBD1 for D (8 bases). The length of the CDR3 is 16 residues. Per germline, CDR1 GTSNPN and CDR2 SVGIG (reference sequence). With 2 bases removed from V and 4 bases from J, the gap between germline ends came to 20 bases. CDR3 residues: CAWSLSLTGEGETQYF. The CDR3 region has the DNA TGTGCCTGGAGTCTTTCCCTGACAGGGGAGGGAGAGACCCAGTACTTC.

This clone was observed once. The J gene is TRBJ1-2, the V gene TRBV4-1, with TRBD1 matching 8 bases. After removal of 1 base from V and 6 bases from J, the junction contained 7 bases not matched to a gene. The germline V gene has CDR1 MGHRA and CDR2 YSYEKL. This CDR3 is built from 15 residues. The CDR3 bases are TGCGCCAGCAGCCAAGGACAGGGGAATAGGAATGGCTACACCTTC. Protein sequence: CASSQGQGNRNGYTF.

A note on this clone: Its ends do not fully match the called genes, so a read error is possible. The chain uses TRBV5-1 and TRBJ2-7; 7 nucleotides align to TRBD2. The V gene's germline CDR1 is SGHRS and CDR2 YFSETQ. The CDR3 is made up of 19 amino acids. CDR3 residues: CASSLPGGGVVTRWSLFRF. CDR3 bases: TGCGCCAGCAGCCTCCCGGGTGGGGGGGTGGTTACTCGGTGGTCTTTGTTCCGATTC.

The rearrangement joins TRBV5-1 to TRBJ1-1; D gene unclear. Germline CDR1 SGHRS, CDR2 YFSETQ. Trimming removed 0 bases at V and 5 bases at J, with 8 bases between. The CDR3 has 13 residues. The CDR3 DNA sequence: TGCGCCAGCAGCTTGGCCGTCGGGACTGAAGCTTTCTTT. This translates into CASSLAVGTEAFF.

CDR3 loop: CASSHGGTAVDTQYF. For the CDR3, the DNA is TGTGCCAGCAGCCACGGCGGGACAGCCGTAGATACGCAGTATTTT. The chain is built from TRBV7-9 and TRBJ2-3; perhaps TRBD1 as D (7 bases). Germline CDR1 is SEHNR and CDR2 is FQNEAQ (reference sequence). The V end lost 5 bases, the J end lost 5 bases, and 17 bases lay between the germline ends. The CDR3 spans 15 residues.

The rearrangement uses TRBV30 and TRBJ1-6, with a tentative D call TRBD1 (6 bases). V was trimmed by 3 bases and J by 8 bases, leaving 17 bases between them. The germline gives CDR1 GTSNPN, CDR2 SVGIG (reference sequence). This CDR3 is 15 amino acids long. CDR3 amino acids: CAWRLLGTLDSPLHF. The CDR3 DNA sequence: TGTGCCTGGAGGCTCCTTGGGACACTGGATTCACCCCTCCACTTT. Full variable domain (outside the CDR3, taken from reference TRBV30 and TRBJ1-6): SQTIHQWPATLVQPVGSPLSLECTVEGTSNPNLYWYRQAAGRGLQLLFYSVGIGQISSEVPQNLSASRPQDRQFILSSKKLLLSDSGFYLCAWRLLGTLDSPLHFGNGTRLTVT.